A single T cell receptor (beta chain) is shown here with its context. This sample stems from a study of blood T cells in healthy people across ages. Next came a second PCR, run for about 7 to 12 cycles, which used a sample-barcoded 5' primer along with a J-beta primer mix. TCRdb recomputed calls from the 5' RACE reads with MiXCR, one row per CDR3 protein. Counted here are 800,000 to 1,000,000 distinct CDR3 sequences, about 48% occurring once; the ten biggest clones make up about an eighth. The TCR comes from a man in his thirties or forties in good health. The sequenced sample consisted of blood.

The CDR3 loop reads CASSETGANTGELFF. In DNA form, the CDR3 reads TGCGCCAGCAGCGAAACAGGCGCCAACACCGGGGAGCTGTTTTTT. This chain connects TRBV5-1 to TRBJ2-2; TRBD1 is a possible D gene (5 bases). This CDR3 comprises 15 residues. Per the germline V gene, CDR1 is SGHRS and CDR2 is YFSETQ. Deletions cut 4 bases from V and 2 bases from J, with 12 bases between.